These 16 T cell receptor beta chains were all obtained from the same sample, sequenced in a study of CD8+CD57+ T cells in acquired aplastic anemia. Profiles of TCR beta VDJ and CDR3 were generated from a genomic DNA template. TCRdb called the reads again in MiXCR, with one record for every CDR3 protein. Of over 100,000 distinct CDR3 sequences listed, 35% to 50% are singletons. Material: sorted CD4+, CD8+, or CD8+CD57+ T cells (not recorded which) from PBMCs. The receptors were gathered from a human donor in good health, serving as a control.

This clonotype occurred many times. This rearrangement joins TRBV25-1 to TRBJ1-1; maybe TRBD1 (5 bases). Per germline, CDR1 MGHDK and CDR2 SYGVNS. There are 14 residues in the CDR3. V lost 5 bases and J lost 4, with 14 bases in between. CDR3 loop: CASSKTATGTEAFF. The CDR3, as DNA: TGTGCCAGCAGTAAGACAGCCACAGGCACTGAAGCTTTCTTT.

The chain employs TRBV20-1 and TRBJ2-5; 14 nucleotides agree with TRBD2. With V trimmed by 4 bases and J by 5 bases, 9 bases remained unmatched. CDR3 length equals 16 residues. In germline, CDR1 is DFQATT, CDR2 SNEGSKA (reference sequence). CDR3 amino acids: CSATPGLAGGRETQYF. DNA for the CDR3: TGCAGTGCTACTCCCGGACTAGCGGGGGGCCGGGAGACCCAGTACTTC.

At least ten counts were recorded for this clonotype. The chain is built from TRBV5-5 and TRBJ1-5; D not certain. With 4 bases removed from V and 4 bases from J, the gap between germline ends came to 12 bases. CDR1 SGHKS and CDR2 YYEKEE come from the germline V gene (reference sequence). The CDR3 extends over 14 amino acids. CDR3 loop: CASSPHGDNQPQHF. The CDR3 nucleotides are TGTGCCAGCAGCCCACACGGGGATAATCAGCCCCAGCATTTT.

The rearrangement links TRBV6-5 to TRBJ2-3; TRBD1 aligns across 7 bases. The V segment lost 0 bases and the J segment 1 base; nucleotides outside the gene matches: 4. This CDR3 contains 16 residues. The germline V gene encodes CDR1 MNHEY and CDR2 SVGAGI. The CDR3 nucleotides are TGTGCCAGCAGTTACTCCAGGGGGTCAGGCACAGATACGCAGTATTTT. Translating gives CASSYSRGSGTDTQYF.

At least ten counts were recorded for this clonotype. The chain uses TRBV19 and TRBJ2-7, with TRBD1 matching over 9 bases. Germline-derived CDR1 and CDR2 are LNHDA and SQIVND (reference sequence). This CDR3 spans 16 amino acids. The junction had 9 bases not matched to a gene; V was cut back by 4 bases and J by 2 bases. The CDR3 here is CASSNIPGQGPYEQYF. The DNA for the CDR3 is TGTGCCAGTAGTAACATACCGGGACAGGGTCCCTACGAGCAGTACTTC.

V gene TRBV24-1 combines with J gene TRBJ1-2; unclear D gene. The germline CDR1 and CDR2 sequences are KGHDR and SFDVKD. V lost 3 bases and J lost 7, with 23 bases in between. The CDR3 is 17 amino acids. CDR3 in amino acids: CATSDEQLPKEASGYTF. CDR3 sequence (DNA): TGTGCCACCAGTGATGAACAACTCCCGAAGGAGGCATCTGGCTACACCTTC.

This chain uses TRBV20-1 with TRBJ2-7, with 7 bases matching TRBD1. Germline CDR1 DFQATT, CDR2 SNEGSKA (reference sequence). The CDR3 consists of 15 residues. Germline trimming cut 1 base from V and 2 bases from J; bases unmatched to any gene: 8. The CDR3 protein is CSARAHRGRAYEQYF. The DNA of the CDR3 is TGCAGTGCTAGAGCCCACAGGGGCAGGGCCTACGAGCAGTACTTC.

The chain carries TRBV29-1 and TRBJ2-1; 7 bases map to TRBD1. This CDR3 comprises 15 residues. CDR1 SQVTM and CDR2 ANQGSEA come from the germline V gene. The junction had 15 bases not matched to a gene; V was cut back by 3 bases and J by 10 bases. The CDR3 bases are TGCAGCGTTGAGAGGGGGACCGGACAGGCGGACGAGCAGTTCTTC. Its translation: CSVERGTGQADEQFF.

This clonotype was counted many times. This chain links TRBV10-3 with TRBJ1-6; TRBD1 matches 8 bases. Per the germline V gene, CDR1 is ENHRY and CDR2 is SYGVKD. This CDR3 spans 15 amino acids. J lost 6 bases, V lost 0 bases, and 1 base had no gene match. The CDR3 is CAISESGQGNSPLHF. CDR3 DNA sequence: TGTGCCATCAGTGAGTCAGGACAGGGTAATTCACCCCTCCACTTT.

This clonotype was counted a single time. Lacking the conserved final phenylalanine or tryptophan, this CDR3 likely reflects a read error. V gene TRBV20-1 combines with J gene TRBJ2-7; 7 nucleotides align to TRBD2. With V trimmed by 1 base and J by 2 bases, 5 bases remained unmatched. This CDR3 region has 14 residues. From germline, CDR1 is DFQATT and CDR2 SNEGSKA (reference sequence). CDR3: CSARGEGRPYEQYL. CDR3 nucleotides: TGCAGTGCTAGAGGGGAGGGGCGCCCCTACGAGCAGTACCTC.

This clonotype was seen a handful of times. Possible read error: a much larger clone is one base away. The genes are TRBV7-2 and TRBJ1-2; TRBD1 matches 9 bases. Losses at the gene ends were 5 bases for V and 7 bases for J; bases not matched to a gene: 11. The CDR3 loop spans 15 amino acids. Looked up from germline, CDR1 is SGHTA and CDR2 is FQGNSA. CDR3 sequence (DNA): TGTGCCAGCAGCGGCCGGACAGGGGATTTCTGTGGCTACACCTTC. Protein product: CASSGRTGDFCGYTF.

The V gene is TRBV2, the J gene TRBJ1-3; D may be TRBD1 (5 bases). Germline CDR1 reads SNHLY; CDR2 reads FYNNEI. The CDR3 length is 13 residues. The germline V and J ends were trimmed by 8 bases and 2 bases, with 10 bases remaining between them. CDR3 region: CASLLGPGNTIYF. The CDR3 nucleotides are TGTGCCAGCCTTCTGGGGCCTGGAAACACCATATATTTT.

This clonotype was found many times. The V call is TRBV7-9, the J call TRBJ1-2; D is uncertain. From germline, CDR1 is SEHNR and CDR2 FQNEAQ (reference sequence). The CDR3 is 14 amino acids. V was trimmed by 7 bases and J by 6 bases, leaving 18 bases between them. DNA for the CDR3: TGTGCCAGCACACCCTTCCCGGGCTGGAATGGCTACACCTTC. It codes for CASTPFPGWNGYTF. Full variable domain (remainder filled in from reference TRBV7-9 and TRBJ1-2): DTGVSQNPRHKITKRGQNVTFRCDPISEHNRLYWYRQTLGQGPEFLTYFQNEAQLEKSRLLSDRFSAERPKGSFSTLEIQRTEQGDSAMYLCASTPFPGWNGYTFGSGTRLTVV.

In its sample, this clonotype was seen many times. The rearrangement joins TRBV2 to TRBJ2-5; tentatively, D is TRBD2 (6 bases). V lost 10 bases and J lost 1, with 10 bases in between. The CDR3 runs 12 residues. Germline loops: CDR1 SNHLY, CDR2 FYNNEI. CDR3 amino acids: CATQEGQETQYF. CDR3 nucleotides: TGTGCCACTCAGGAGGGCCAAGAGACCCAGTACTTC.

The rearrangement uses TRBV20-1 and TRBJ1-5, with TRBD1 matching 7 bases. The trim removed 6 bases at V and 0 bases at J, leaving 2 bases unmatched. CDR3 length equals 13 residues. Germline V gene lookup returns CDR1 DFQATT and CDR2 SNEGSKA (reference sequence). The CDR3 loop is CSAGTDSNQPQHF. The CDR3 DNA reads TGCAGTGCCGGGACAGATAGCAATCAGCCCCAGCATTTT.

This clonotype was counted at least ten times. The chain is built from TRBV10-3 and TRBJ2-2; TRBD2 agrees at 9 bases. The germline gives CDR1 ENHRY, CDR2 SYGVKD. V lost 0 bases and J lost 5; bases outside the gene matches: 4. This CDR3 has 16 residues. Here the CDR3 DNA reads TGTGCCATCAGTGAGTCCGGTAGCGGGAGAACCGGGGAGCTGTTTTTT. Translation: CAISESGSGRTGELFF.